Shown below are 3 T cell receptor beta chains from a single sample sequenced in a study of blood T cell repertoires in COVID-19. Here immunoSEQ multiplex PCR was the method, and the copy in TCRdb shows in-frame clones only, minus some. Of 35,000 to 50,000 clones in the sample, 80% to 90% were seen once. The source material was peripheral blood. The receptor source for this set is a woman in her 70s in a cohort sampled during active COVID-19.

The rearrangement joins TRBV4-3 to TRBJ2-1; 12 bases are a match to TRBD2. Unmatched junction bases numbered 3, after V lost 1 base and J lost 2 bases. This CDR3 has 17 residues. Germline V gene sequence: CDR1 LGHNA, CDR2 YSLEER. CDR3 coding DNA: TGCGCCAGCAGCCAAGGGACTAGCGGGAACACCTACAATGAGCAGTTCTTC. Translation: CASSQGTSGNTYNEQFF.

The chain employs TRBV28 and TRBJ2-2, with TRBD2 matching over 8 bases. This CDR3 contains 16 residues. J gave up 4 bases and V 6 bases, and 10 bases lay outside the gene matches. CDR1 and CDR2 from the germline V gene are MDHEN and SYDVKM. The CDR3 spells CASRPPGLGFTGELFF. CDR3 nucleotide sequence: TGTGCCAGCAGACCACCGGGACTAGGATTCACCGGGGAGCTGTTTTTT.

V usage is TRBV29-1 and J usage is TRBJ1-4, with a tentative D call TRBD1 (6 bases). CDR1 and CDR2 (germline): SQVTM, ANQGSEA. Trimming cost V 4 bases and J 5 bases, with 11 bases left between them. The CDR3 runs 13 residues. This CDR3 reads CSVVRTANEKLFF. DNA for the CDR3: TGCAGCGTTGTTAGGACAGCGAATGAAAAACTGTTTTTT.